What follows is one TCR beta chain and its context. This specimen comes from a study of T-cell memory formation after mild COVID-19. Using its own MiXCR run on the 5' RACE reads, TCRdb lists one record per CDR3 protein. The sample has 350,000 to 400,000 distinct CDR3 sequences, about 21% seen once. The CDR3 loop spans 14 amino acids. V was cut by 10 bases and J by 5 bases, with 18 bases left in between. Sequencing was done on a sample of PBMCs or a T cell subset sorted from them (not recorded which). This sequence joins TRBV12-3 or TRBV12-4 and TRBJ2-1, with no clear D. This clonotype was obtained from an adult woman who had mild COVID-19 (a few samples of this study predate the infection). Cell type and time point are not known. As DNA, the CDR3 is TGTGCCATCACTTCACCCGATAGGGACAATGAGCAGTTCTTC. This translates into CAITSPDRDNEQFF.